What follows is one T cell receptor (beta chain) and its context. Its cognate antigen is unknown. This entry belongs to a study of beta chain features in type 1 diabetes. Study in general: Age, gender and cell yields were alike across patients and healthy donors. Findings and caveats of the study: VDJ junctions from patients with type 1 diabetes contained fewer insertions and more deletions. The study found moderately but significantly shorter TCRB CDR3s in all four CD4+ subsets of Type 1 diabetes patients.

Since all of the isolated RNA was reverse transcribed, expressed TCRB transcripts were what got sequenced. This table comes from immunoSEQ multiplex PCR, and its TCRdb copy is limited to in-frame clones, with some not included. This sample carries some 150,000 clones, approximately 13% of them seen once, and the ten largest clones take around 1.4%. V was pared by 3 bases and J by 5 bases, with 7 bases between. This CDR3 is built from 11 residues. Per germline, CDR1 GTSNPN and CDR2 SVGIG (reference sequence). This TCR was sampled from a young man with type 1 diabetes. Sequencing was done on a sample of central memory CD4+ T cells from blood. The chain combines TRBV30 with TRBJ1-1; unclear D gene. CDR3 in DNA: TGTGCCTGGAGACTAGGGACTGAAGCTTTCTTT. Its protein is CAWRLGTEAFF.